One and the same sample provided the 14 T cell receptor beta chains below, sequenced in a study of blood T cells in healthy people across ages. A second PCR, run for 7 to 11 cycles, used a sample-barcoded 5' primer plus a J-beta primer mix. One entry per CDR3 protein results from TCRdb running MiXCR on the 5' RACE reads. The sample has about 640,000 distinct CDR3 sequences, under 65% seen once; the top ten hold over 30%. The specimen was blood. The receptors come from a man aged 55 to 70 in good health.

The chain is built from TRBV20-1 and TRBJ2-1; 8 bases are shared with TRBD1. CDR1 DFQATT and CDR2 SNEGSKA come from the germline V gene (reference sequence). CDR3 length equals 13 residues. With 3 bases clipped from V and 7 bases from J, the junction kept 5 bases outside the gene matches. The CDR3 DNA reads TGCAGTGCTAGTCCCAGGGGGCTGAATGAGCAGTTCTTC. It yields the protein CSASPRGLNEQFF.

This clonotype was observed at least ten times. The V and J genes are TRBV5-1 and TRBJ1-4; D is undetermined. V was cut by 7 bases and J by 4 bases, with 17 bases left in between. The germline V gene has CDR1 SGHRS and CDR2 YFSETQ. The CDR3 extends over 15 amino acids. The CDR3 is CASPPSGVCNEKLFF. Here the CDR3 DNA reads TGCGCCAGCCCCCCGTCTGGGGTTTGTAATGAAAAACTGTTTTTT.

This chain uses TRBV2 with TRBJ2-4, with 12 bases matching TRBD1. Germline-derived CDR1 and CDR2 are SNHLY and FYNNEI. Trimming took 7 bases from V and 13 from J; bases not matched to a gene: 5. The CDR3 is made up of 12 amino acids. CDR3 bases: TGTGCCAGCATAGGGGACAGGGGGCAGCAGTACTTC. The encoded protein is CASIGDRGQQYF.

In this sample, this clonotype turned up a few times. The chain employs TRBV20-1 and TRBJ1-2; TRBD1 might be the D (6 bases). V was trimmed by 0 bases and J by 6 bases, leaving 14 bases between them. Germline V lookup: CDR1 DFQATT, CDR2 SNEGSKA (reference sequence). This CDR3 has 14 amino acids. Here the CDR3 DNA reads TGCAGTGCTAGAGATCTTCACAGGGTCGATGGCTACACCTTC. Encoded protein: CSARDLHRVDGYTF.

This clonotype turned up a few times. The chain carries TRBV6-2 or TRBV6-3 and TRBJ2-4; 9 nucleotides agree with TRBD1. The trim removed 0 bases at V and 5 bases at J, leaving 8 bases unmatched. The germline CDR1 and CDR2 sequences are MNHEY and SVGEGT. The CDR3 has 17 amino acids. CDR3 bases: TGTGCCAGCAGTTACTCGAGAGGGACAGGGAGGCAAAACATTCAGTACTTC. Protein sequence: CASSYSRGTGRQNIQYF.

The chain joins TRBV5-1 to TRBJ1-1, with D possibly being TRBD1 (5 bases). Germline V CDR1 and CDR2: SGHRS, YFSETQ. V gave up 5 bases and J gave up 4 bases, with 15 bases separating them. The CDR3 runs 14 residues. CDR3 nucleotide sequence: TGCGCCAGCAGACCGGACGTTGGGGGCACTGAAGCTTTCTTT. It specifies CASRPDVGGTEAFF.

CDR3 coding DNA: TGTGCCAGCGGGCAGTCACACATTCAGTACTTC. It is translated as CASGQSHIQYF. The rearrangement uses TRBV6-1 and TRBJ2-4, with no clear D. Per germline, CDR1 MNHNS and CDR2 SASEGT. V lost 8 bases to trimming and J lost 8 bases, with 10 bases between them. The CDR3 has 11 amino acids.

This clonotype was seen many times. This chain connects TRBV4-1 to TRBJ1-1; maybe TRBD1 (6 bases). The CDR3 runs to 17 residues. Between the trimmed V and J ends, which lost 0 bases and 0 bases, there was a span of 14 bases. The germline V gene has CDR1 MGHRA and CDR2 YSYEKL. The CDR3 is CASSQDAGHFLNTEAFF. The CDR3 DNA sequence: TGCGCCAGCAGCCAAGACGCGGGACACTTCTTGAACACTGAAGCTTTCTTT.

This clonotype was detected once. The chain employs TRBV5-1 and TRBJ1-1, with TRBD1 matching 9 bases. CDR3 length: 14 residues. The V segment lost 4 bases and the J segment 7 bases; nucleotides outside the gene matches: 8. Germline V gene data show CDR1 as SGHRS and CDR2 as YFSETQ. CDR3 in DNA: TGCGCCAGCAGCGTAGGACAGGGGACAAGTGAAGCTTTCTTT. The encoded protein is CASSVGQGTSEAFF.

The V and J genes are TRBV4-2 and TRBJ1-4, with 12 positions matching TRBD1. The CDR3 covers 18 residues. Trimming cost V 1 base and J 3 bases; bases outside gene matches: 6. CDR1 is LGHNA and CDR2 is YNFKEQ in the germline V gene. CDR3 residues: CASSQVWDRGRPNEKLFF. The CDR3 DNA is TGTGCCAGCAGCCAAGTATGGGACAGGGGGCGGCCTAATGAAAAACTGTTTTTT.

V gene TRBV5-1 combines with J gene TRBJ1-2; 7 bases fit TRBD1. The junction had 9 bases not matched to a gene; V was cut back by 2 bases and J by 2 bases. This CDR3 comprises 16 residues. From germline, CDR1 is SGHRS and CDR2 YFSETQ. The CDR3 spells CASSFVRGTLNYGYTF. The CDR3 region has the DNA TGCGCCAGCAGCTTCGTCAGGGGGACGCTCAACTATGGCTACACCTTC.

This CDR3 reads CSVLIAKNIQYF. In DNA form, the CDR3 reads TGCAGCGTTCTGATAGCCAAAAACATTCAGTACTTC. The chain recombines TRBV29-1 with TRBJ2-4, with unresolved D. Germline V gene data show CDR1 as SQVTM and CDR2 as ANQGSEA. CDR3 length: 12 amino acids. The V and J ends lost 5 bases and 0 bases respectively, with 5 bases between them.

The gene calls are TRBV7-2 and TRBJ2-3, with D hard to call. Trimming removed 5 bases from V and 4 bases from J, with 13 bases in between. The CDR3 covers 14 residues. Germline CDR1 and CDR2: SGHTA and FQGNSA. As DNA, the CDR3 is TGTGCCAGCAGCACGGATTCGCCCCCAGATACGCAGTATTTT. As protein: CASSTDSPPDTQYF.

The gene calls are TRBV5-1 and TRBJ2-3, with 8 bases identical to TRBD1. Germline V gene sequence: CDR1 SGHRS, CDR2 YFSETQ. This CDR3 has 15 amino acids. J gave up 4 bases and V 3 bases, and 7 bases lay outside the gene matches. The CDR3 DNA reads TGCGCCAGCAGCTACCGGACAGGGTTTTCAGATACGCAGTATTTT. Residues: CASSYRTGFSDTQYF.